The 26 T cell receptor beta chains given below trace back to one sample, sequenced in a study of T cell changes during pregnancy in multiple sclerosis. TCRdb's table, derived via immunoSEQ multiplex PCR, lists solely in-frame clones and lacks some. The sample holds about 12,000 clones, 88% seen once. The sample was CD8+ T cells from peripheral blood mononuclear cells, taken in the second trimester of pregnancy. These TCRs come from a female donor in good health, enrolled as a control in a pregnancy study.

The sample holds one count of this clone. For the CDR3, the DNA is TGTGCCAGCAGCCAAGTGGGGTCGTTTGTATGGACTAGCGGGGGTGAGCAGTTCTTC. Its protein product is CASSQVGSFVWTSGGEQFF. The chain couples TRBV4-2 to TRBJ2-1; TRBD2 aligns across 13 bases. The length of the CDR3 is 19 residues. Trimming took 1 base from V and 9 from J; bases not matched to a gene: 15. CDR1 and CDR2 from the germline V gene are LGHNA and YNFKEQ.

By sample share, this clone is medium-sized (0.01 to 0.1%). As DNA, the CDR3 is TGCGCCAGCAGCCAGCGAGGTAGGAGGATCTACAATGAGCAGTTCTTC. This sequence encodes CASSQRGRRIYNEQFF. The chain couples TRBV4-1 to TRBJ2-1; D is possibly TRBD2 (5 bases). Germline lookup yields CDR1 MGHRA and CDR2 YSYEKL. V dropped 3 bases and J dropped 3 bases, with 15 bases sitting between them. The CDR3 spans 16 residues.

This sequence joins TRBV5-1 and TRBJ2-7; 8 bases match TRBD2. The V gene's germline CDR1 is SGHRS and CDR2 YFSETQ. This CDR3 has 14 amino acids. J was trimmed by 4 bases and V by 4 bases; bases with no gene match: 7. This CDR3 reads CASSTGGGGYEQYF. As DNA, the CDR3 is TGCGCCAGCAGCACCGGGGGGGGCGGGTACGAGCAGTACTTC.

This rearrangement joins TRBV4-1 to TRBJ2-5, with D possibly TRBD1 on 5 matching bases. The CDR3 consists of 15 residues. The germline V gene has CDR1 MGHRA and CDR2 YSYEKL. Trimming left V 1 base short and J 5 bases short, with 14 bases between. The CDR3 protein is CASSQGTTLGETQYF. As DNA, the CDR3 is TGCGCCAGCAGCCAAGGGACAACTCTGGGGGAGACCCAGTACTTC.

This chain joins TRBV5-5 and TRBJ1-5; maybe TRBD1 (5 bases). The CDR3 extends over 14 amino acids. Deletions cut 4 bases from V and 4 bases from J, with 12 bases between. Germline CDR1 and CDR2: SGHKS and YYEKEE (reference sequence). The CDR3: CASSTVTVNQPQHF. CDR3 in DNA: TGTGCCAGCAGCACGGTGACAGTTAATCAGCCCCAGCATTTT.

J is TRBJ2-5 and V is TRBV9; 8 bases match TRBD2. In germline, CDR1 is SGDLS, CDR2 YYNGEE. This CDR3 has 16 amino acids. V lost 3 bases to trimming and J lost 2 bases; unmatched junction nucleotides: 9. For the CDR3, the DNA is TGTGCCAGCAGCGAGGATCCGGGACTAGGGCAAGAGACCCAGTACTTC. It translates to CASSEDPGLGQETQYF.

This clone has only a few counts. The chain couples TRBV15 to TRBJ2-1, with TRBD2 identical over 13 bases. The CDR3 contains 15 residues. V was pared by 6 bases and J by 8 bases, with 7 bases of the junction left unmatched. CDR1 LNHNV and CDR2 YYDKDF come from the germline V gene (reference sequence). The CDR3 coding sequence is TGTGCCACCAGTCATGGACTAGCGGGGGCTTATGAGCAGTTCTTC. As protein: CATSHGLAGAYEQFF.

The table lists this clone with a count of one. This chain connects TRBV27 to TRBJ1-1, with TRBD1 identical over 7 bases. The CDR3 length is 13 residues. Per germline, CDR1 MNHEY and CDR2 SMNVEV (reference sequence). V dropped 2 bases and J dropped 7; count of bases not matched to a gene: 4. The CDR3 loop is CASSLRGLGEAFF. The CDR3, as DNA: TGTGCCAGCAGTTTAAGGGGGCTTGGTGAAGCTTTCTTT.

The genes are TRBV19 and TRBJ2-1; TRBD2 aligns across 12 bases. With 2 bases clipped from V and 14 bases from J, the junction kept 10 bases outside the gene matches. The CDR3 sequence is 15 residues long. Per the germline V gene, CDR1 is LNHDA and CDR2 is SQIVND (reference sequence). CDR3 sequence (DNA): TGTGCCAGTAGTATACAACTAGCGGGGGGCACCCCCAAGTTCTTC. Translating it yields CASSIQLAGGTPKFF. The full variable domain, with the rest looked up from reference TRBV19 and TRBJ2-1, is DGGITQSPKYLFRKEGQNVTLSCEQNLNHDAMYWYRQDPGQGLRLIYYSQIVNDFQKGDIAEGYSVSREKKESFPLTVTSAQKNPTAFYLCASSIQLAGGTPKFFGPGTRLTVL.

This chain joins TRBV7-3 and TRBJ1-2; tentative D call: TRBD1 (6 bases). Germline assignment: CDR1 SGHTA and CDR2 FQGTGA. The CDR3 has 13 residues. Trimming removed 5 bases at V and 5 bases at J, with 12 bases between. The CDR3 loop is CASSGTGSYGYTF. DNA of the CDR3: TGTGCCAGCAGCGGAACAGGGTCTTATGGCTACACCTTC. The whole variable domain, filled in from reference TRBV7-3 and TRBJ1-2, reads GAGVSQTPSNKVTEKGKYVELRCDPISGHTALYWYRQSLGQGPEFLIYFQGTGAADDSGLPNDRFFAVRPEGSVSTLKIQRTERGDSAVYLCASSGTGSYGYTFGSGTRLTVV.

In this sample, this clone turned up once. The rearrangement joins TRBV7-8 to TRBJ2-7; a weak D match, TRBD2 (5 bases). This CDR3 region has 17 residues. Trimming removed 5 bases at V and 0 bases at J, with 20 bases between. Germline CDR1 and CDR2: SGHVS and FQNEAQ. The CDR3 region has the DNA TGTGCCAGCAGCCCGGGATCCGTGGGAATTTACTCCTACGAGCAGTACTTC. Its protein product is CASSPGSVGIYSYEQYF.

V gene TRBV19 combines with J gene TRBJ2-1; 10 bases are a match to TRBD1. The CDR3 covers 13 residues. V trimming: 9 bases; J trimming: 4 bases; junction bases outside the gene matches: 3. CDR1 is LNHDA, CDR2 SQIVND, per germline (reference sequence). The CDR3 region is CASGTGVYNEQFF. The CDR3 DNA reads as TGTGCCAGCGGGACAGGGGTGTACAATGAGCAGTTCTTC. The full variable domain, completed using reference TRBV19 and TRBJ2-1, is DGGITQSPKYLFRKEGQNVTLSCEQNLNHDAMYWYRQDPGQGLRLIYYSQIVNDFQKGDIAEGYSVSREKKESFPLTVTSAQKNPTAFYLCASGTGVYNEQFFGPGTRLTVL.

The chain joins TRBV7-9 to TRBJ1-5; D is ambiguous. CDR3 length: 13 residues. V was clipped by 1 base and J by 6 bases, with 7 bases between them. Germline CDR1 and CDR2: SEHNR and FQNEAQ (reference sequence). The CDR3 loop is CASSLGGGQPQHF. The CDR3 DNA reads TGTGCCAGCAGCTTAGGCGGTGGTCAGCCCCAGCATTTT. Supplemented by reference TRBV7-9 and TRBJ1-5, the full variable domain reads DTGVSQNPRHKITKRGQNVTFRCDPISEHNRLYWYRQTLGQGPEFLTYFQNEAQLEKSRLLSDRFSAERPKGSFSTLEIQRTEQGDSAMYLCASSLGGGQPQHFGDGTRLSIL.

The chain combines TRBV6-5 with TRBJ2-5, with D maybe TRBD2 (6 bases). The end of the DNA fits TRBJ2-7 better, so the J call may be wrong. CDR1 MNHEY and CDR2 SVGAGI come from the germline V gene. CDR3 length: 12 residues. The CDR3 reads CASSGGRGEQYF. The CDR3 coding sequence is TGTGCCAGCAGTGGCGGGCGGGGCGAGCAGTACTTC.

The chain uses TRBV19 and TRBJ2-2; 7 nucleotides align to TRBD1. The V segment lost 5 bases and the J segment 5 bases; nucleotides outside the gene matches: 5. CDR1 and CDR2 (germline): LNHDA, SQIVND (reference sequence). The CDR3 covers 14 residues. CDR3 DNA sequence: TGTGCCAGTAGTCAACAGGGGTTAACCGGGGAGCTGTTTTTT. This codes for CASSQQGLTGELFF.

V is TRBV7-2 and J is TRBJ2-7; the match to TRBD1 covers 7 bases. The CDR3 totals 15 residues. The V segment lost 1 base and the J segment 2 bases; nucleotides outside the gene matches: 5. Germline-derived CDR1 and CDR2 are SGHTA and FQGNSA. The CDR3 coding sequence is TGTGCCAGCAGCTTAGTCGGGACAGACGCCTACGAGCAGTACTTC. Translated: CASSLVGTDAYEQYF.

This rearrangement joins TRBV11-2 to TRBJ2-5, with 12 bases that match TRBD2. Germline V gene lookup returns CDR1 SGHAT and CDR2 FQNNGV. CDR3 length: 16 amino acids. V was pared by 4 bases and J by 5 bases, with 8 bases of the junction left unmatched. The CDR3 is CASSSNLAGGSETQYF. Written as DNA, the CDR3 is TGTGCCAGCAGCTCCAATCTAGCGGGGGGGTCGGAGACCCAGTACTTC.

The V and J genes are TRBV4-2 and TRBJ2-1; TRBD2 matches 7 bases. Germline V gives CDR1 LGHNA, CDR2 YNFKEQ. CDR3 length equals 16 residues. After removal of 2 bases from V and 3 bases from J, the junction contained 7 bases not matched to a gene. The CDR3 protein is CASSQLGTTYYNEQFF. The CDR3 bases are TGTGCCAGCAGCCAACTCGGGACTACATACTACAATGAGCAGTTCTTC.

The chain combines TRBV7-2 with TRBJ1-2; D perhaps matches TRBD1 (5 bases). Germline V gene sequence: CDR1 SGHTA, CDR2 FQGNSA. The V and J ends lost 7 bases and 4 bases respectively, with 16 bases between them. The CDR3 consists of 14 residues. DNA of the CDR3: TGTGCCAGCAACCGTATCGACAGTATCTATGGCTACACCTTC. Translation gives CASNRIDSIYGYTF.

The V call is TRBV9, the J call TRBJ1-4; D is perhaps TRBD1 (6 bases). The CDR3 is 14 residues long. The germline V and J ends were trimmed by 4 bases and 5 bases, with 12 bases remaining between them. From germline, CDR1 is SGDLS and CDR2 YYNGEE. The CDR3 region has the DNA TGTGCCAGCAGCCCGACAGGTAACAATGAAAAACTGTTTTTT. This gives the protein CASSPTGNNEKLFF.

This chain links TRBV27 with TRBJ2-1, with 8 bases lining up with TRBD2. CDR1 is MNHEY, CDR2 SMNVEV, per germline (reference sequence). CDR3 size: 16 residues. J lost 7 bases, V lost 0 bases, and 8 bases had no gene match. Here the CDR3 DNA reads TGTGCCAGCAGTTTATCTTTAGCGGGAAGTCGGAATGAGCAGTTCTTC. This gives the protein CASSLSLAGSRNEQFF.

This clone has only one observation. The V call is TRBV4-2, the J call TRBJ1-2; 8 bases match TRBD1. The germline gives CDR1 LGHNA, CDR2 YNFKEQ. Unmatched junction bases numbered 8, after V lost 5 bases and J lost 6 bases. The CDR3 runs to 14 residues. The CDR3 region is CASSTSTGENGYTF. CDR3 bases: TGTGCCAGCAGCACTTCGACAGGGGAAAATGGCTACACCTTC.

Sample share makes this clone medium-sized. The chain links TRBV2 to TRBJ1-2; D is unresolved. Germline CDR1 and CDR2: SNHLY and FYNNEI. Trimming left V 3 bases short and J 5 bases short, with 10 bases between. This CDR3 comprises 13 residues. The CDR3 DNA is TGTGCCAGCAGTGAGGCTGAACGATATGGCTACACCTTC. This gives the protein CASSEAERYGYTF.

The rearrangement joins TRBV28 to TRBJ2-7, with a possible D match to TRBD1 (6 bases). The CDR3 totals 13 residues. V was clipped by 4 bases and J by 3 bases, with 10 bases between them. The V gene's germline CDR1 is MDHEN and CDR2 SYDVKM. In DNA, the CDR3 is TGTGCCAGCAGTTACAACAGGGTCTACGAGCAGTACTTC. Its protein is CASSYNRVYEQYF.

The V and J genes are TRBV5-4 and TRBJ2-5; 8 nucleotides match TRBD2. Germline CDR1 reads SGHNT; CDR2 reads YYREEE (reference sequence). V was clipped by 2 bases and J by 0 bases; unmatched bases: 6. The CDR3 is 16 residues long. The CDR3 loop is CASSFVGREYQETQYF. CDR3 sequence (DNA): TGTGCCAGCAGCTTTGTCGGGAGGGAGTACCAAGAGACCCAGTACTTC.

The chain uses TRBV9 and TRBJ1-1, with 11 bases that match TRBD1. Germline lookup yields CDR1 SGDLS and CDR2 YYNGEE. The CDR3 is 15 residues long. Losses at the gene ends were 0 bases for V and 10 bases for J; bases not matched to a gene: 8. The CDR3 is CASSVEGTGGGVAFF. In DNA, the CDR3 is TGTGCCAGCAGCGTAGAAGGGACAGGGGGTGGTGTAGCTTTCTTT.